These T cell receptor beta chains were read from a single sample in a study of metastatic and nonmetastatic thyroid tumors. TCRdb ran MiXCR on the PCR reads. The table lists tens of thousands of clones, less than 25% of them singletons. The sequenced sample consisted of blood. These receptors were collected from a female donor with papillary thyroid cancer or a benign thyroid nodule (not recorded which). Some clones in this sample may be carry-over from other donors' samples. Each CDR3 is given with its conserved first and last residue. The D gene is left open where the match is weak.

TRBJ2-1 TRBV6-1 - CSSSPGIYNEQFF
TRBJ2-1 TRBV6-2/TRBV6-3 - CASSLAVGMGLENEQFF
TRBJ2-6 TRBV4-1 TRBD2 CASSQLAGAVGANVLTF
TRBJ2-7 TRBV18 - CASSWQGTSEQYF
TRBJ2-7 TRBV7-3 - CASSNGQGYEQYF
TRBJ2-3 TRBV6-1 - CGSRSAGDTQYF
TRBJ2-7 TRBV5-1 - CASSLVTDAPYEQYF
TRBJ1-5 TRBV20-1 - CSARETGYSNQPQHF
TRBJ2-5 TRBV27 - CASSSGGFKETQYF
TRBJ1-2 TRBV18 - CASSPEAANYGYTF
TRBJ2-5 TRBV20-1 TRBD2 CSARTPGLASAETQYF
TRBJ2-3 TRBV24-1 - CATSDWIGGAQYF
TRBJ2-7 TRBV6-1 TRBD2 CASSDLRLAGGYEQYF
TRBJ2-5 TRBV9 - CASSVEEGRPFQETQYF
TRBJ2-1 TRBV3-1 - CASSQDLSGYNEQFF
TRBJ1-4 TRBV20-1 TRBD1 CSVIGTGHTTGPNEKLFF
TRBJ2-1 TRBV20-1 TRBD2 CSAHGTSGTGRTEQFF
TRBJ1-2 TRBV6-5 - CASSFSRVGYGYTF
TRBJ1-2 TRBV12-3/TRBV12-4 - CASSCQVAHGYTF
TRBJ2-1 TRBV28 - CASSSGNYNEQFF
TRBJ1-2 TRBV12-3/TRBV12-4 TRBD1 CASSGGQGNYGYTF
TRBJ2-2 TRBV5-6 - CASSLRQGRSGELFF
TRBJ1-1 TRBV15 - CATSRDNSMNTEAFF
TRBJ2-5 TRBV20-1 TRBD2 CSARDPFSGRAQETQYF
TRBJ2-7 TRBV12-3/TRBV12-4 TRBD2 CASSPLGMVAGVEQYF
TRBJ1-1 TRBV5-1 - CASNQGSEAFF
TRBJ2-7 TRBV28 - CAISLCFLGQYF
TRBJ1-3 TRBV2 - CASKIEAGPGNTIYF
TRBJ1-1 TRBV20-1 - CSARGRGRVNTEAFF
TRBJ1-3 TRBV7-6 - CASSLAGLNTIYF
TRBJ2-1 TRBV6-5 TRBD2 CASSYGTSGRAPKYEQFF
TRBJ2-1 TRBV20-1 - CSATGTINEQFF
TRBJ1-6 TRBV6-1 - CASRGTLAEDYNSPLHF
TRBJ1-5 TRBV6-1 TRBD1 CASCESGGDQPQHF
TRBJ2-2 TRBV7-9 TRBD1 CASSLADRADGELFF
TRBJ1-4 TRBV12-3/TRBV12-4 - CASSPRGPGEKLFF
TRBJ1-1 TRBV5-1 - CASSLAVAVPNTEAFF
TRBJ1-2 TRBV12-3/TRBV12-4 - CASSLASTQFGYTF
TRBJ1-4 TRBV6-1 - CASGARVVRGEKLFF
TRBJ2-1 TRBV6-1 TRBD1 CASSEYRGRDEQFF
TRBJ1-5 TRBV12-3/TRBV12-4 TRBD1 CASSLSGGGQPQHF
TRBJ1-2 TRBV6-1 TRBD1 CASRKQGAGGYTF
TRBJ2-1 TRBV24-1 - CATSDSWETSYNEQFF
TRBJ2-7 TRBV6-1 - CASSEYRAYEQYF
TRBJ2-7 TRBV11-3 TRBD1 CASSLELTGGSYYQYF
TRBJ1-6 TRBV27 TRBD1 CASSPDRGQSPLHF
TRBJ1-1 TRBV11-1 - CASSLDRGFAGTEAFF
TRBJ1-6 TRBV9 - CASSVGGARAIDPLHF